The 25 T cell receptor beta chains listed next were all sequenced from one sample in a study of blood T cell repertoires in COVID-19. Libraries were prepared by immunoSEQ multiplex PCR; TCRdb keeps only in-frame clonotypes and omits some of them. Counted here are roughly 58,000 clones, around 66% occurring once; the ten biggest clones make up around half. Sequenced material: PBMCs or T cells enriched from blood (not recorded which). The receptors stem from a woman aged 60-75 years who had been exposed to COVID-19.

This chain joins TRBV15 and TRBJ1-1; a weak D match, TRBD1 (6 bases). The germline V gene has CDR1 LNHNV and CDR2 YYDKDF (reference sequence). Trimming removed 0 bases at V and 1 base at J, with 9 bases between. The CDR3 loop spans 15 amino acids. CDR3 amino acids: CATSRDRGRNTEAFF. The CDR3 DNA follows: TGTGCCACCAGCAGAGACAGGGGCAGGAACACTGAAGCTTTCTTT. Complete variable domain (other parts from reference TRBV15 and TRBJ1-1): DAMVIQNPRYQVTQFGKPVTLSCSQTLNHNVMYWYQQKSSQAPKLLFHYYDKDFNNEADTPDNFQSRRPNTSFCFLDIRSPGLGDTAMYLCATSRDRGRNTEAFFGQGTRLTVV.

The chain has TRBV28 and TRBJ2-7; D uncertain. Per the germline V gene, CDR1 is MDHEN and CDR2 is SYDVKM. The V end lost 5 bases, the J end lost 6 bases, and 11 bases lay between the germline ends. CDR3 length: 12 amino acids. The DNA for the CDR3 is TGTGCCAGCAGTACAGCCTTGTCCGAGCAGTACTTC. It specifies CASSTALSEQYF.

The V and J genes are TRBV4-1 and TRBJ1-4; the D gene is possibly TRBD1 (5 bases). This CDR3 contains 15 residues. V was pared by 4 bases and J by 4 bases, with 13 bases between. Germline V CDR1 and CDR2: MGHRA, YSYEKL. CDR3 nucleotides: TGCGCCAGCAGCCGGTGGGGGGAAATTAATGAAAAACTGTTTTTT. This encodes CASSRWGEINEKLFF.

The CDR3 region has the DNA TGTGCCAGTAGTGTACAAGATCATCAGCCCCAGCATTTT. Its protein is CASSVQDHQPQHF. The chain links TRBV19 to TRBJ1-5; D call uncertain. The V end lost 5 bases, the J end lost 5 bases, and 10 bases lay between the germline ends. The CDR3 has 13 amino acids. CDR1 is LNHDA, CDR2 SQIVND, per germline (reference sequence).

This chain links TRBV3-1 (or the pseudogene TRBV3-2) with TRBJ1-4; TRBD1 is a possible D gene (5 bases). V gave up 0 bases and J gave up 4 bases, with 18 bases separating them. Per germline, CDR1 LGHDT and CDR2 YNNKEL (reference sequence). The CDR3 is 18 amino acids. The CDR3 sequence is CASSQDRGVRSGNEKLFF. The CDR3 bases are TGTGCCAGCAGCCAAGATAGGGGCGTCCGTTCCGGTAATGAAAAACTGTTTTTT.

This chain connects TRBV7-8 to TRBJ2-7; the D is unclear. The V gene lost 1 base and the J gene lost 2 bases, with 9 bases spanning the gap. Germline V gives CDR1 SGHVS, CDR2 FQNEAQ. CDR3 length equals 14 residues. CDR3 coding DNA: TGTGCCAGCAGCTTAGGAGGCTCCGCCTACGAGCAGTACTTC. It codes for CASSLGGSAYEQYF.

The chain uses TRBV15 and TRBJ2-3, with 8 bases fitting TRBD1. Germline trimming cut 7 bases from V and 7 bases from J; bases unmatched to any gene: 7. The germline V gene has CDR1 LNHNV and CDR2 YYDKDF (reference sequence). This CDR3 is built from 13 residues. The CDR3 spells CATTGQGLYTQYF. CDR3 nucleotide sequence: TGTGCCACCACCGGACAGGGCTTGTATACGCAGTATTTT.

The rearrangement joins TRBV28 to TRBJ1-2; 11 bases align to TRBD1. Germline V gene data show CDR1 as MDHEN and CDR2 as SYDVKM. J gave up 1 base and V 4 bases, and 8 bases lay outside the gene matches. The CDR3 loop spans 17 amino acids. DNA for the CDR3: TGTGCCAGCAGTTCCCGGGACAGGGGGGGAGGTAACTATGGCTACACCTTC. Its translation: CASSSRDRGGGNYGYTF.

The rearrangement joins TRBV5-1 to TRBJ2-3; D perhaps matches TRBD2 (7 bases). Germline V gene data show CDR1 as SGHRS and CDR2 as YFSETQ. The CDR3 runs to 15 residues. V lost 4 bases to trimming and J lost 2 bases, with 14 bases between them. This chain's CDR3 is CASSGGASFTDTQYF. As DNA, the CDR3 is TGCGCCAGCAGCGGGGGGGCTTCATTCACAGATACGCAGTATTTT. Together with reference TRBV5-1 and TRBJ2-3, the CDR3 gives the full variable domain: KAGVTQTPRYLIKTRGQQVTLSCSPISGHRSVSWYQQTPGQGLQFLFEYFSETQRNKGNFPGRFSGRQFSNSRSEMNVSTLELGDSALYLCASSGGASFTDTQYFGPGTRLTVL.

The chain recombines TRBV28 with TRBJ1-2; D ambiguous. Between the trimmed V and J ends, which lost 1 base and 8 bases, there was a span of 11 bases. The CDR3 is 13 residues long. Germline CDR1 and CDR2: MDHEN and SYDVKM. The CDR3 protein is CASSLLRFGGYTF. The CDR3 nucleotides read TGTGCCAGCAGTTTATTGAGGTTTGGGGGCTACACCTTC.

The rearrangement uses TRBV7-9 and TRBJ1-4; D unresolved. Germline V CDR1 and CDR2: SEHNR, FQNEAQ (reference sequence). Trimming took 4 bases from V and 5 from J, leaving 14 bases between them. CDR3 size: 15 residues. CDR3 in amino acids: CASSYALSWNEKLFF. The CDR3 DNA is TGTGCCAGCAGCTACGCTTTGAGCTGGAATGAAAAACTGTTTTTT. Together with reference TRBV7-9 and TRBJ1-4, the CDR3 gives the full variable domain: DTGVSQNPRHKITKRGQNVTFRCDPISEHNRLYWYRQTLGQGPEFLTYFQNEAQLEKSRLLSDRFSAERPKGSFSTLEIQRTEQGDSAMYLCASSYALSWNEKLFFGSGTQLSVL.

The rearrangement joins TRBV11-2 to TRBJ1-4; no firm D call. Deletions cut 5 bases from V and 7 bases from J, with 14 bases between. Looked up from germline, CDR1 is SGHAT and CDR2 is FQNNGV. The CDR3 contains 14 residues. Here the CDR3 reads CASSHTAGSEKLFF. CDR3 nucleotides: TGTGCCAGCAGCCATACAGCGGGGAGTGAAAAACTGTTTTTT.

The chain has TRBV7-9 and TRBJ2-1; 9 bases line up with TRBD2. With V trimmed by 1 base and J by 4 bases, 11 bases remained unmatched. CDR3 length: 18 amino acids. Per germline, CDR1 SEHNR and CDR2 FQNEAQ (reference sequence). This CDR3 is CASSLGTNSGGGYNEQFF. CDR3 DNA: TGTGCCAGCAGCTTAGGCACAAATAGCGGGGGAGGTTACAATGAGCAGTTCTTC.

The chain couples TRBV6-5 to TRBJ1-6, with a tentative D call TRBD1 (6 bases). The length of the CDR3 is 14 residues. V was trimmed by 5 bases and J by 7 bases, leaving 12 bases between them. Germline lookup yields CDR1 MNHEY and CDR2 SVGAGI. CDR3 bases: TGTGCCAGCAGTACCGACAGGAGGAATTCACCCCTCCACTTT. Its protein is CASSTDRRNSPLHF.

The count of this clone is one. V usage is TRBV5-1 and J usage is TRBJ1-1, with 8 positions matching TRBD1. CDR3 length: 16 residues. CDR1 is SGHRS and CDR2 is YFSETQ in the germline V gene. The junction had 5 bases not matched to a gene; V was cut back by 0 bases and J by 1 base. This CDR3 is CASSLGQGARNTEAFF. The CDR3 bases are TGCGCCAGCAGCTTGGGCCAGGGGGCGCGGAACACTGAAGCTTTCTTT.

The chain employs TRBV27 and TRBJ2-6, with 10 bases lining up with TRBD1. Germline CDR1 reads MNHEY; CDR2 reads SMNVEV (reference sequence). This CDR3 is 18 amino acids long. Trimming at V came to 4 bases and at J to 2 bases, leaving 8 bases not matched to a gene. The CDR3 coding sequence is TGTGCCAGCAGTTCTCGCGTAGGACAGGGGGCTGGGGCCAACGTCCTGACTTTC. Translated, it gives CASSSRVGQGAGANVLTF. Combining the CDR3 with reference TRBV27 and TRBJ2-6 gives the whole variable domain EAQVTQNPRYLITVTGKKLTVTCSQNMNHEYMSWYRQDPGLGLRQIYYSMNVEVTDKGDVPEGYKVSRKEKRNFPLILESPSPNQTSLYFCASSSRVGQGAGANVLTFGAGSRLTVL.

V gene TRBV27 combines with J gene TRBJ1-5; the D is unclear. Germline lookup yields CDR1 MNHEY and CDR2 SMNVEV (reference sequence). The V end was cut by 4 bases, the J end by 2 bases, with 12 bases between. The length of the CDR3 is 15 residues. CDR3 sequence: CASSSGERGNQPQHF. The CDR3 coding sequence is TGTGCCAGCAGTTCCGGGGAAAGGGGCAATCAGCCCCAGCATTTT.

J is TRBJ1-1 and V is TRBV11-2, with D tentatively TRBD1 (5 bases). Deletions cut 5 bases from V and 10 bases from J, with 14 bases between. Per the germline V gene, CDR1 is SGHAT and CDR2 is FQNNGV. The length of the CDR3 is 12 residues. The CDR3 loop is CASSQWGDRAFF. CDR3 coding DNA: TGTGCCAGCAGCCAGTGGGGGGATCGAGCTTTCTTT. The variable domain in full, with the rest retrieved from reference TRBV11-2 and TRBJ1-1, is EAGVAQSPRYKIIEKRQSVAFWCNPISGHATLYWYQQILGQGPKLLIQFQNNGVVDDSQLPKDRFSAERLKGVDSTLKIQPAKLEDSAVYLCASSQWGDRAFFGQGTRLTVV.

The rearrangement joins TRBV27 to TRBJ2-3; D perhaps matches TRBD1 (6 bases). The CDR3 is made up of 16 amino acids. The V end lost 2 bases, the J end lost 0 bases, and 12 bases lay between the germline ends. Germline CDR1 MNHEY, CDR2 SMNVEV (reference sequence). Written as DNA, the CDR3 is TGTGCCAGCAGTTTAAGGGGACAACCGAGCACAGATACGCAGTATTTT. This translates into CASSLRGQPSTDTQYF.

The rearrangement joins TRBV11-2 to TRBJ2-7; TRBD2 matches at 8 bases. Trimming cost V 2 bases and J 1 base; bases outside gene matches: 4. CDR3 length: 15 amino acids. Germline CDR1 reads SGHAT; CDR2 reads FQNNGV. The CDR3 loop reads CASSLWAGGSYEQYF. The DNA of the CDR3 is TGTGCCAGCAGCTTATGGGCGGGGGGATCCTACGAGCAGTACTTC.

V usage is TRBV7-9 and J usage is TRBJ1-2; D uncertain. The V gene lost 6 bases and the J gene lost 0 bases, with 8 bases spanning the gap. CDR1 SEHNR and CDR2 FQNEAQ come from the germline V gene (reference sequence). This CDR3 spans 13 amino acids. The chain's CDR3 is CASSPQTNYGYTF. CDR3 bases: TGTGCCAGCAGTCCACAGACTAACTATGGCTACACCTTC.

The chain has TRBV5-5 and TRBJ1-1; D is unresolved. This CDR3 is 13 amino acids long. The V gene lost 0 bases and the J gene lost 11 bases, with 14 bases spanning the gap. Per germline, CDR1 SGHKS and CDR2 YYEKEE (reference sequence). The CDR3 loop reads CASSLVIESGAFF. The CDR3 DNA reads as TGTGCCAGCAGCTTGGTTATAGAATCGGGGGCTTTCTTT.

This clone was recorded a few times. In the same sample, other DNA sequences code for this CDR3. This chain links TRBV7-2 with TRBJ2-6, with TRBD2 matching 15 bases. The CDR3 runs to 18 residues. CDR1 and CDR2 (germline): SGHTA, FQGNSA. Losses at the gene ends were 5 bases for V and 4 bases for J; bases not matched to a gene: 6. The CDR3 sequence: CASSLGLAGGAGANVLTF. CDR3 sequence (DNA): TGTGCCAGCAGCCTCGGACTAGCGGGAGGGGCGGGGGCCAACGTCCTGACTTTC.

V gene TRBV6-5 combines with J gene TRBJ2-1; D perhaps matches TRBD1 (7 bases). The germline V and J ends were trimmed by 5 bases and 4 bases, with 15 bases remaining between them. The V gene's germline CDR1 is MNHEY and CDR2 SVGAGI. This CDR3 has 15 residues. The DNA for the CDR3 is TGTGCCAGCAGTCTTAGACAGGGAGGATACAATGAGCAGTTCTTC. It specifies CASSLRQGGYNEQFF.

The V gene is TRBV5-4, the J gene TRBJ1-1, with D possibly TRBD1 on 6 matching bases. CDR3 size: 16 residues. Looked up from germline, CDR1 is SGHNT and CDR2 is YYREEE (reference sequence). V lost 4 bases and J lost 2, with 18 bases in between. CDR3 in amino acids: CASSPLMTQGNTEAFF. The CDR3, as DNA: TGTGCCAGCAGCCCCCTTATGACACAGGGAAACACTGAAGCTTTCTTT.